Detailed here is one TCR beta chain. The data derive from a study of PD-1 and CTLA-4 blockade in melanoma. Between the trimmed V and J ends, which lost 6 bases and 3 bases, there was a span of 18 bases. The length of the CDR3 is 15 residues. Germline CDR1 reads MNHEY; CDR2 reads SMNVEV (reference sequence). Clones were read by immunoSEQ multiplex PCR, and TCRdb kept only the in-frame ones, dropping some. The sample yields approximately 33,000 clones, 80% to 95% seen once. This specimen consisted of CD8+ T cells from peripheral blood, obtained from a patient given anti-PD-1 treatment. The J gene is TRBJ2-7, the V gene TRBV27; a weak D match, TRBD2 (7 bases). The clonotype originates from a human donor with melanoma. The CDR3, as DNA: TGTGCCAGCAGCCTGGGAGGGGGAGGGCTCTACGAGCAGTACTTC. It yields the protein CASSLGGGGLYEQYF.